This T cell receptor (beta chain) is drawn from a study of memory CD4+ T cells and cytomegalovirus serostatus (dated by TCRdb to the late 2010s). As for the study more broadly: A total of roughly 35 healthy Belgian adults, of whom 9 were CMV seropositive and roughly 25 were CMV seronegative, were included in the cohort. To replicate a published TCR-based CMV serostatus classifier, the researchers sequenced the CD4+ memory TCRbeta repertoires of a Belgian cohort whose cytomegalovirus serostatus was known. Overall study outcomes, separate from this receptor: Only CD4+CD45RO+ memory cells were sequenced, in contrast to the original study, which included naive and memory CD4+ and CD8+ populations. Among the 160 or so previously reported CMV-associated TCRbeta sequences, 65 to 85 showed up in the CD4+ memory repertoires, with each one found in between one and five individuals. The original-framework classifier achieved a median bootstrapped AUC of approximately 0.96 with a 95% CI of 0.76-1.00 on the Belgian cohort. The results were interpreted as suggesting that the CMV-associated TCR signature is mostly present in the CD4+ memory repertoire. CMV serostatus prediction reached a median bootstrapped AUC of roughly 0.96 with the original framework and roughly 0.9 with a US-trained random forest.

A FACSAria II was used to sort memory CD4+ T cells, defined as single viable CD3+CD4+CD8-CD45RO+ cells. To determine CMV serostatus, a Roche Elecsys assay was used that detects serum IgG against CMV pp150, pp28, p38 and p52. Following thawing, total CD4+ T cells were enriched through positive selection using CD4 magnetic microbeads. The samples came from a separate study whose specific focus was interrogating the CD4+ T cell memory repertoire. Following standard operating procedures, peripheral blood mononuclear cells were isolated and cryopreserved, while serum was kept at -80 degrees C. CD3-PerCP (BW264/56), CD4-APC (RPA-T4), CD45RO-PE (UCHT1) and CD8-Pacific Orange (3B5) antibodies were used for staining, and non-viable cells were excluded with Sytox blue. Genomic DNA was extracted from sorted cells with the Quick-DNA Microprep Kit. Amplification of TCRbeta DNA was done with the immunoSEQ hsTCRbeta kit, following the protocol from the manufacturer. TCRbeta libraries were sequenced on an Illumina MiSeq instrument. The original pipeline was this. Removing out-of-frame sequences left 2,204,828 distinct TCRbeta sequences, an average of about 67,000 per individual. Each individual was scored by the count of 150 or so previously reported CMV-associated TCRbeta sequences and the total productive distinct TCRbeta count. A beta-binomial model was reimplemented in Python, and scikit-learn random forests with default parameters were trained on data from the US cohort. Classifier performance on the Belgian cohort was reported as the median AUC with percentile confidence intervals calculated over 10,000 bootstrap iterations. TCRdb provides this immuneACCESS table in a form limited to in-frame rearrangements. Some clones are lacking; in checked studies, under half of them reflect an unresolved V gene, and why the rest are absent is not known. That table gives V, J and clone size, and the DNA gave D and trimming. A total of approximately 40,000 clones appear in this sample, 78% of them only once. The ten largest clones represent around 0.6% of the sample.

This clone was picked up a small number of times. Its antigen is unknown. Within one base of it there is no much larger clone, and no base qualities were kept. CDR1 and CDR2, per the germline V gene, are SNHLY and FYNNEI. Including cysteine and phenylalanine, the CDR3 has 14 amino acids. Solely the CDR3 DNA is kept, with 42 bases framed from the first base. Trimming at the junction amounts to 7 bases on V and 0 bases on J, and the germline ends lie 10 bases apart. The sample was memory CD4+ T cells from blood. The rearrangement combines TRBV2 with TRBJ1-3, with the D gene uncertain. The TCR sequence derives from an adult in good health and CMV-seronegative. The sequence in DNA is TGTGCCAGCAAACCACTGGTCTCTGGAAACACCATATATTTT. It encodes CASKPLVSGNTIYF.